These 12 T cell receptor beta chains were all obtained from the same sample, sequenced in a study of radiotherapy plus CTLA-4 blockade in lung cancer. The assay was immunoSEQ multiplex PCR, and TCRdb's table has in-frame clones only and misses some. Of approximately 100,000 clones in the sample, more than 70% were seen once. The specimen comprised peripheral blood, sampled from a patient treated with radiotherapy plus ipilimumab. The receptor source for this set is a human donor with non-small cell lung cancer that progressed on radiotherapy plus ipilimumab. Some clones in this sample may be carry-over from other donors' samples.

CDR3 sequence reads: CASSIFGSGGAYNEQFF. CDR3 sequence (DNA): TGTGCCAGCAGCATCTTCGGTAGCGGGGGGGCCTACAATGAGCAGTTCTTC. The chain recombines TRBV7-2 with TRBJ2-1, with TRBD2 identical over 11 bases. Germline V lookup: CDR1 SGHTA, CDR2 FQGNSA. V gave up 5 bases and J gave up 2 bases; unmatched junction bases: 8. The CDR3 length is 17 residues.

The rearrangement uses TRBV5-4 and TRBJ2-7; 7 bases line up with TRBD1. This CDR3 is built from 16 residues. CDR1 is SGHNT, CDR2 YYREEE, per germline (reference sequence). V dropped 0 bases and J dropped 0; count of bases not matched to a gene: 6. The CDR3 loop reads CASSLGGRGNSYEQYF. CDR3 DNA: TGTGCCAGCAGCTTGGGTGGCAGGGGGAACTCCTACGAGCAGTACTTC.

V is TRBV2 and J is TRBJ1-5, with D hard to call. This CDR3 region has 12 residues. The germline CDR1 and CDR2 sequences are SNHLY and FYNNEI. V was cut by 5 bases and J by 4 bases, with 6 bases left in between. The CDR3 protein is CASSRENQPQHF. CDR3 coding DNA: TGTGCCAGCAGTCGGGAGAATCAGCCCCAGCATTTT.

The genes are TRBV5-1 and TRBJ2-2; possibly TRBD1 or TRBD2 for D (5 bases each). Germline V gene lookup returns CDR1 SGHRS and CDR2 YFSETQ. This CDR3 contains 15 residues. Trimming removed 2 bases from V and 5 bases from J, with 13 bases in between. The CDR3 region has the DNA TGCGCCAGCAGCTTTTCCGGGGCCGGGACCGGGGAGCTGTTTTTT. Translated, it gives CASSFSGAGTGELFF.

The rearrangement joins TRBV10-3 to TRBJ1-1; D possibly corresponds to TRBD1 (6 bases). The CDR3 covers 14 residues. Germline CDR1 is ENHRY and CDR2 is SYGVKD. V was trimmed by 4 bases and J by 5 bases, leaving 14 bases between them. This CDR3 reads CAISGHRVGTEAFF. The CDR3, as DNA: TGTGCCATCAGTGGCCACAGGGTGGGGACTGAAGCTTTCTTT.

This chain links TRBV4-3 with TRBJ1-4; no reliable D call. The CDR3 sequence is 15 residues long. The V gene's germline CDR1 is LGHNA and CDR2 YSLEER. Trimming removed 3 bases from V and 5 bases from J, with 13 bases in between. CDR3 sequence: CASSQGLGRNEKLFF. The CDR3 nucleotides are TGCGCCAGCAGCCAGGGCCTGGGAAGGAATGAAAAACTGTTTTTT.

Regarding this clone: A read error may produce the germline difference seen at one junction end. This chain joins TRBV7-7 and TRBJ2-7; TRBD2 might be the D (6 bases). The germline gives CDR1 SSHAT, CDR2 FNYEAQ (reference sequence). The CDR3 spans 16 residues. CDR3 protein: CASSPGTPLGRYEQYF. The CDR3 DNA sequence: TGTGCTAGCAGCCCCGGGACTCCCCTCGGGCGCTACGAGCAGTACTTC.

This chain uses TRBV5-6 with TRBJ1-2, with D maybe TRBD1 (5 bases). Trimming left V 4 bases short and J 2 bases short, with 21 bases between. The CDR3 has 17 amino acids. From germline, CDR1 is SGHDT and CDR2 YYEEEE. DNA of the CDR3: TGTGCCAGCAGCGGCGAAGGGACCGTACGCCGGAACTATGGCTACACCTTC. It translates to CASSGEGTVRRNYGYTF.

The chain joins TRBV7-8 to TRBJ1-4, with a tentative D call TRBD1 (5 bases). Germline loops: CDR1 SGHVS, CDR2 FQNEAQ. This CDR3 contains 18 residues. V lost 2 bases, J lost 12 bases, and 28 bases lay in between. CDR3 in DNA: TGTGCCAGCAGCTTATACGCGGTGGGGGGTATAGGATCCTGGGAACTGTTTTTT. It is translated as CASSLYAVGGIGSWELFF.

The rearrangement joins TRBV2 to TRBJ2-5; 11 bases line up with TRBD1. The closer fit of TRBJ2-7 to the DNA end suggests the J call may be wrong. CDR3 length: 15 amino acids. CDR1 and CDR2 from the germline V gene are SNHLY and FYNNEI. DNA of the CDR3: TGTGCCAGCAGTGAAGCGGACAGGGGGCTAGACGAGCAGTACTTC. This gives the protein CASSEADRGLDEQYF.

In the case of this clone: A junction boundary mismatches the germline segment, possibly from a read error. The J gene is TRBJ1-5, the V gene TRBV7-8, with D unclear. Germline CDR1 and CDR2: SGHVS and FQNEAQ. This CDR3 comprises 18 residues. CDR3 DNA: TGTGCCAGCAGTTTAGAATATGTCGGGGTAGGAAGCAATCAGCCCCAGCATTTT. Amino acid sequence: CASSLEYVGVGSNQPQHF.

The chain employs TRBV5-1 and TRBJ2-1; 9 bases line up with TRBD2. Germline loops: CDR1 SGHRS, CDR2 YFSETQ. The trim removed 0 bases at V and 3 bases at J, leaving 7 bases unmatched. The CDR3 extends over 17 amino acids. The CDR3 sequence is CASSLGASGAIYNEQFF. As DNA, the CDR3 is TGCGCCAGCAGCTTGGGAGCTAGCGGGGCAATCTACAATGAGCAGTTCTTC.